Included here is one T cell receptor beta chain sequence, with context. What it recognizes is unknown. Separate from the roughly 630-subject first cohort was the 120-subject validation cohort, to which the donors belonged. Germline assignment: CDR1 ENHRY and CDR2 SYGVKD. The trim removed 0 bases at V and 0 bases at J, leaving 6 bases unmatched. The CDR3 extends over 17 amino acids. The sample comes from a study of cytomegalovirus exposure and HLA in healthy donors. For the study at large: The same platform was used for the 90 to 150 validation repertoires as for the 650 to 700 first-cohort repertoires, as reported in a later analysis.

Data came from immunoSEQ multiplex PCR; TCRdb stores just in-frame clones and leaves some out. The sample shows about 130,000 clones, about 91% of them seen only once. Points from the study as a whole: According to a later analysis, TCR clusters from the first cohort tended to co-occur in the 100 to 150 validation repertoires.

The sample was PBMCs. This chain uses TRBV10-3 with TRBJ1-1; 8 bases agree with TRBD1. The clonotype originates from a woman in her late teens or twenties in good health and CMV-seronegative. The CDR3 nucleotides read TGTGCCATCAGTGAGTCGGGGACAGGTATTATGAACACTGAAGCTTTCTTT. As protein: CAISESGTGIMNTEAFF.